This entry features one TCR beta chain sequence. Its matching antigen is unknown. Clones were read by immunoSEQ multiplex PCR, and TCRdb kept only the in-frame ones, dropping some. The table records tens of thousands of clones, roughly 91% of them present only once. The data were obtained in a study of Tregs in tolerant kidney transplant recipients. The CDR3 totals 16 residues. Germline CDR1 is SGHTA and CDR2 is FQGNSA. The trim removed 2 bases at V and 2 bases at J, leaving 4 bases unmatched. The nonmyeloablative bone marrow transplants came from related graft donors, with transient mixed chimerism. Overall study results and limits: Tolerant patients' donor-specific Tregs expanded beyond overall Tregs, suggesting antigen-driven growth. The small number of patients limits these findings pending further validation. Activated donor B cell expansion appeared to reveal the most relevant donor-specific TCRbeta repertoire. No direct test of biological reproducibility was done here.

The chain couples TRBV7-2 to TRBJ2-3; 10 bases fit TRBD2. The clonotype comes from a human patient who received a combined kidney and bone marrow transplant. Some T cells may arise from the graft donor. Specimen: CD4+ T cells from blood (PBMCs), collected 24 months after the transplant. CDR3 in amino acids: CASSLKLAGPTDTQYF. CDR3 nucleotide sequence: TGTGCCAGCAGCTTAAAACTAGCGGGGCCCACAGATACGCAGTATTTT.